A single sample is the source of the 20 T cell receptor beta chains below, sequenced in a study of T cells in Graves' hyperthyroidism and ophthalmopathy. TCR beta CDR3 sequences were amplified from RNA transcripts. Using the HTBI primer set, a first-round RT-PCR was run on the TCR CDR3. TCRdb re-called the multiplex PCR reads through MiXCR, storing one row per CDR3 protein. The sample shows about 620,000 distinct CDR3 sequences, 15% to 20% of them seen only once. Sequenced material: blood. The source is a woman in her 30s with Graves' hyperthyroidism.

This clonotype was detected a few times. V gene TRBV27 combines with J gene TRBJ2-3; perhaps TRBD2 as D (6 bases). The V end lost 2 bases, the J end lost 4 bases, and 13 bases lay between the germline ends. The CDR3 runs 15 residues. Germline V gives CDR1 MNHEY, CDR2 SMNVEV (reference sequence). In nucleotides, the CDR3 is TGTGCCAGCAGTTTACCGGGAGAAGTCTCAGATACGCAGTATTTT. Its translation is CASSLPGEVSDTQYF.

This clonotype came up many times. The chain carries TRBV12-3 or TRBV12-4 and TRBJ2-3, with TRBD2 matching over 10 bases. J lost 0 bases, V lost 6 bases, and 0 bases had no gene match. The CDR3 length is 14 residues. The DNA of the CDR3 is TGTGCCAGCAGGACTAGCGGGAGCACAGATACGCAGTATTTT. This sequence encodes CASRTSGSTDTQYF.

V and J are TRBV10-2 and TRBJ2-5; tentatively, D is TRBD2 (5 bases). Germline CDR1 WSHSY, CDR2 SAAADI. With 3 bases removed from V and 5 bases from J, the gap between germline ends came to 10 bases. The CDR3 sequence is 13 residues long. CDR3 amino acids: CASSEQRLETQYF. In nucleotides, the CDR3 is TGCGCCAGCAGTGAACAGCGGTTGGAGACCCAGTACTTC.

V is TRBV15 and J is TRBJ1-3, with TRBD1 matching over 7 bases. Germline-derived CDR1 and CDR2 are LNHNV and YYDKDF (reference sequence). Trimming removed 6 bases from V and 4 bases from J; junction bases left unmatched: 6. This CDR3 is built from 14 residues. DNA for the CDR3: TGTGCCACCAGTCGAGGGGGCGGAGGAAACACCATATATTTT. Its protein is CATSRGGGGNTIYF.

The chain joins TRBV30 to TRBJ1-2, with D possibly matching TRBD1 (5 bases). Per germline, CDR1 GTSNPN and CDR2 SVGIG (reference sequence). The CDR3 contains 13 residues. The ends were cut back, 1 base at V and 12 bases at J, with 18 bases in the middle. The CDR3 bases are TGTGCCTGGAGTGATTGGGGCCCCGGGTTTCACACCTTC. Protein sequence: CAWSDWGPGFHTF. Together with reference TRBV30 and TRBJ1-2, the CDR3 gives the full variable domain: SQTIHQWPATLVQPVGSPLSLECTVEGTSNPNLYWYRQAAGRGLQLLFYSVGIGQISSEVPQNLSASRPQDRQFILSSKKLLLSDSGFYLCAWSDWGPGFHTFGSGTRLTVV.

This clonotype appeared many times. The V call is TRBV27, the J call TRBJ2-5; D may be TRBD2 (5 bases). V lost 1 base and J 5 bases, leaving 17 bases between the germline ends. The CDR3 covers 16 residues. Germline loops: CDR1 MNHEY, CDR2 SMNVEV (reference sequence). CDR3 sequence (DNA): TGTGCCAGCAGTTTATTTTTTAGACCGCCGGGGGAGACCCAGTACTTC. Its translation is CASSLFFRPPGETQYF.

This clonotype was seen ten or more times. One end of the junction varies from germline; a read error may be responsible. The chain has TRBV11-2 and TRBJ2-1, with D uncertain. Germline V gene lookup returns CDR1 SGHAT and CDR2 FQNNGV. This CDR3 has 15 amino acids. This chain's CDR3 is CASSLYPGPNNEQSF. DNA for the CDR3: TGTGCCAGCAGCTTATATCCGGGCCCGAACAATGAGCAGTCCTTC.

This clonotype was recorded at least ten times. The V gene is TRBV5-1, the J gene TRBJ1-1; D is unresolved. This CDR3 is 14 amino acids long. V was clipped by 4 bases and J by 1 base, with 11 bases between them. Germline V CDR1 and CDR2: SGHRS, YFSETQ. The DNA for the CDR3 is TGCGCCAGCAGCCCTGAGGCGGGGAACACTGAAGCTTTCTTT. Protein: CASSPEAGNTEAFF.

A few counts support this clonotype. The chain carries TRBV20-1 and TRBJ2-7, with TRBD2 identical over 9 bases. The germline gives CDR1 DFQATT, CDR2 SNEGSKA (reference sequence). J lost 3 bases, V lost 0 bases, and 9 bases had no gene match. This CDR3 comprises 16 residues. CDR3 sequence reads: CSARDGYRTSDYEQYF. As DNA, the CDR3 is TGCAGTGCTAGAGATGGGTACCGGACTAGCGACTACGAGCAGTACTTC.

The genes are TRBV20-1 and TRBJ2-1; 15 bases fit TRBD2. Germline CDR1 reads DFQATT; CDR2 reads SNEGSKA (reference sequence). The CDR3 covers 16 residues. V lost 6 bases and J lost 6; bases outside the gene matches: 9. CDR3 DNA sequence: TGCAGTGCCTGGACTAGCGGGAGGGCCATCTCCAATGAGCAGTTCTTC. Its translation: CSAWTSGRAISNEQFF.

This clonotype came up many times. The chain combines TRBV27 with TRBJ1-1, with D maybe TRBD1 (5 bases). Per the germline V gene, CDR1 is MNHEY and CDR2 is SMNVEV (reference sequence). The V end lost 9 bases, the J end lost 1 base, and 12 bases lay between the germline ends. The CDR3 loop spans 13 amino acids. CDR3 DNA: TGTGCCAGTATTCAGGGAAAGAACACTGAAGCTTTCTTT. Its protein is CASIQGKNTEAFF.

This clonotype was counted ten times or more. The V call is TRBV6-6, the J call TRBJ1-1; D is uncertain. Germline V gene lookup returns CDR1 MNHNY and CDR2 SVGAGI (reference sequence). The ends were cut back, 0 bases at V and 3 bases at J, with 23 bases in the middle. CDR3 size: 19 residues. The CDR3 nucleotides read TGTGCCAGCAGTTACTCGAAGTTTGGGTCGGGCAGGTTTCACACTGAAGCTTTCTTT. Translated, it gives CASSYSKFGSGRFHTEAFF.

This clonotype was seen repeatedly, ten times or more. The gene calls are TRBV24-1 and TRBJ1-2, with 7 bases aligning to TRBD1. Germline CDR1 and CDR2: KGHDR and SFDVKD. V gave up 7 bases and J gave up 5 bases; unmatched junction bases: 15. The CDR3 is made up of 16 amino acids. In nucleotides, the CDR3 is TGTGCCACCAGCGGGCCAACTGACAGGGACAAATATGGCTACACCTTC. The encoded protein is CATSGPTDRDKYGYTF.

The CDR3 sequence is CSASLQRELYEQYF. DNA for the CDR3: TGCAGTGCTAGTCTACAGCGGGAGCTCTACGAGCAGTACTTC. The chain couples TRBV20-1 to TRBJ2-7; 8 bases are a match to TRBD2. Unmatched junction bases numbered 7, after V lost 3 bases and J lost 3 bases. The CDR3 totals 14 residues. Germline CDR1 reads DFQATT; CDR2 reads SNEGSKA (reference sequence).

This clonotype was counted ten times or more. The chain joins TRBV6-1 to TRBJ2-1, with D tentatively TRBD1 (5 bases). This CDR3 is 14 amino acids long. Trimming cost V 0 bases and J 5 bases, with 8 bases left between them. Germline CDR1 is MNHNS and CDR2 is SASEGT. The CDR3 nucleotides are TGTGCCAGCAGTGAAGCGTCAGGGAACAATGAGCAGTTCTTC. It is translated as CASSEASGNNEQFF.

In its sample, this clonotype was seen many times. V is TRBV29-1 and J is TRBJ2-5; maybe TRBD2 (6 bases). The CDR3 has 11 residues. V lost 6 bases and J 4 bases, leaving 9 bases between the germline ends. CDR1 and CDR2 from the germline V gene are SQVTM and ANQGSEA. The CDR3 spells CSVFGGETQYF. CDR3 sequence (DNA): TGCAGCGTATTCGGGGGAGAGACCCAGTACTTC.

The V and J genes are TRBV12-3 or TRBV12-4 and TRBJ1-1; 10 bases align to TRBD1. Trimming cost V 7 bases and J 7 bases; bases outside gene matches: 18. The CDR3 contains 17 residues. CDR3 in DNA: TGTGCCAGCACCCCCCTGTATGGGGACAGGGGCCTAGGTGAAGCTTTCTTT. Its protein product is CASTPLYGDRGLGEAFF.

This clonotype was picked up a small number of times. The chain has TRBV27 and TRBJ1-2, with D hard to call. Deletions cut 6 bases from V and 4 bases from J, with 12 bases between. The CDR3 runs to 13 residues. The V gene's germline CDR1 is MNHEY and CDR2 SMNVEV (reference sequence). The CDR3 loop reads CASSRAVAYGYTF. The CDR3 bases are TGTGCCAGCAGCCGGGCCGTGGCCTATGGCTACACCTTC.

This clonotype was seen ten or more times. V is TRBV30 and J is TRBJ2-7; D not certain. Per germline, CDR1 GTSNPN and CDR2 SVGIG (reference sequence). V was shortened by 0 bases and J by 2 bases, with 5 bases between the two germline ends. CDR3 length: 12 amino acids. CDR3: CAWSVPTYEQYF. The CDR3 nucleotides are TGTGCCTGGAGTGTACCTACCTACGAGCAGTACTTC.

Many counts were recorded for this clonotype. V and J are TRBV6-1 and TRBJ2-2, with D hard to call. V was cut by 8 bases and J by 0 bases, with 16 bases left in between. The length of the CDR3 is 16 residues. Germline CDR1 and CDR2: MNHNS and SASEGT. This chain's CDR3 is CASALTGIANTGELFF. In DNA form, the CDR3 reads TGTGCCAGCGCTTTAACTGGGATCGCGAACACCGGGGAGCTGTTTTTT.